Below, 5 T cell receptor beta chains from the same sample are listed, as sequenced in a study of shared T cell receptors in the human thymus. Data came from immunoSEQ multiplex PCR; TCRdb stores just in-frame clones and leaves some out. The sample consists of roughly 700,000 clones, 70% to 90% of them appearing once. The same sample was also used in a study of human thymus T cells.

Sequencing used thymocytes. The receptors here all came from a boy under two years old with a congenital heart defect.

This chain uses TRBV11-2 with TRBJ2-1; 8 nucleotides line up with TRBD2. The CDR3 spans 15 residues. Germline values: CDR1 SGHAT, CDR2 FQNNGV. J gave up 8 bases and V 4 bases, and 10 bases lay outside the gene matches. CDR3 sequence reads: CASSSIGTSRHEQFF. The CDR3 bases are TGTGCCAGCAGCTCCATCGGGACTAGTAGGCATGAGCAGTTCTTC.

The rearrangement links TRBV27 to TRBJ1-5; weak D call: TRBD1 (6 bases). This CDR3 comprises 18 residues. Germline loops: CDR1 MNHEY, CDR2 SMNVEV (reference sequence). V was shortened by 0 bases and J by 0 bases, with 15 bases between the two germline ends. CDR3 amino acids: CASSLSHQGKDSNQPQHF. The CDR3 DNA is TGTGCCAGCAGTTTATCCCACCAGGGGAAAGATAGCAATCAGCCCCAGCATTTT.

V gene TRBV4-2 combines with J gene TRBJ2-1; D unclear. V dropped 0 bases and J dropped 6 bases, with 15 bases sitting between them. CDR1 is LGHNA and CDR2 is YNFKEQ in the germline V gene. The CDR3 covers 16 residues. The CDR3 DNA is TGTGCCAGCAGCCAAGAGAAATTAGCTTACTTCAATGAGCAGTTCTTC. Translation gives CASSQEKLAYFNEQFF.

The genes are TRBV7-2 and TRBJ1-3; no clear D. Germline CDR1 reads SGHTA; CDR2 reads FQGNSA. V gave up 0 bases and J gave up 4 bases, with 10 bases separating them. The CDR3 spans 15 residues. This CDR3 is CASSLAVSSGNTIYF. In DNA form, the CDR3 reads TGTGCCAGCAGCTTAGCGGTGTCAAGCGGAAACACCATATATTTT.

The chain combines TRBV25-1 with TRBJ2-5, with D perhaps TRBD2 (7 bases). In germline, CDR1 is MGHDK, CDR2 SYGVNS. V was clipped by 8 bases and J by 4 bases, with 20 bases between them. The CDR3 is 15 residues long. CDR3 sequence (DNA): TGTGCCAGCGAAGGGGGGGAGGGCCTCCCAGAGACCCAGTACTTC. The encoded protein is CASEGGEGLPETQYF. Full variable domain (outside the CDR3, taken from reference TRBV25-1 and TRBJ2-5): EADIYQTPRYLVIGTGKKITLECSQTMGHDKMYWYQQDPGMELHLIHYSYGVNSTEKGDLSSESTVSRIRTEHFPLTLESARPSHTSQYLCASEGGEGLPETQYFGPGTRLLVL.